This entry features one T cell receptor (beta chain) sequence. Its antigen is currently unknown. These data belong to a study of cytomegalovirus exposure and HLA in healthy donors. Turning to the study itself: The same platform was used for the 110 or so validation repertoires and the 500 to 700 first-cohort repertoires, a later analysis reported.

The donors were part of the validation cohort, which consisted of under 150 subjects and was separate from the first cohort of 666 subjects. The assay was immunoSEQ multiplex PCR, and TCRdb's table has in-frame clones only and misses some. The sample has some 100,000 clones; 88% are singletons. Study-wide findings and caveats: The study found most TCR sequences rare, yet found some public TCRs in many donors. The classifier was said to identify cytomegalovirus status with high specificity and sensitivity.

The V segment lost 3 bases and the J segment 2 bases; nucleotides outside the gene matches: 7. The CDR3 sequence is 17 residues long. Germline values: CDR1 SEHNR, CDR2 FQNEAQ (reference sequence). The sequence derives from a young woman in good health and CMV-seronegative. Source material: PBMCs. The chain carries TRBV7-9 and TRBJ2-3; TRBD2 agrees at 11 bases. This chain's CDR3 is CASSLGLAEHYTDTQYF. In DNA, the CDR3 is TGTGCCAGCAGCTTGGGACTAGCGGAACACTACACAGATACGCAGTATTTT.